These 7 T cell receptor beta chains were sequenced from one sample in a study of PD-1 blockade in mismatch repair-deficient tumors. TCRdb's copy holds only in-frame clones and misses some; the assay was immunoSEQ multiplex PCR. The sample lists 56,000 or so clones, 81% occurring once. The specimen was peripheral blood, collected 20 weeks after starting pembrolizumab. Every receptor here comes from an adult with mismatch repair-deficient cancer.

The rearrangement joins TRBV6-6 to TRBJ2-4; D possibly corresponds to TRBD2 (5 bases). CDR3 length equals 15 residues. Germline assignment: CDR1 MNHNY and CDR2 SVGAGI (reference sequence). V gave up 4 bases and J gave up 0 bases, with 10 bases separating them. CDR3 region: CASSFEGLAKNIQYF. CDR3 nucleotide sequence: TGTGCCAGCAGTTTCGAGGGTCTAGCCAAAAACATTCAGTACTTC.

The J gene is TRBJ1-2, the V gene TRBV30; 9 nucleotides match TRBD1. The V gene's germline CDR1 is GTSNPN and CDR2 SVGIG (reference sequence). The CDR3 length is 15 residues. V gave up 7 bases and J gave up 8 bases; unmatched junction bases: 17. The CDR3 DNA follows: TGTGCCTCCTACCCTAAGGGACAGGGAGCCTGGGGCTACACCTTC. This translates into CASYPKGQGAWGYTF.

V gene TRBV12-5 combines with J gene TRBJ2-2, with TRBD2 as a possible D gene (5 bases). CDR1 is LGHNT and CDR2 is FRNRAP in the germline V gene. The CDR3 is 15 residues long. Trimming shortened V by 2 bases and J by 2 bases, and 9 bases separated the two germline ends. The CDR3 loop reads CASGLTGKNTGELFF. DNA of the CDR3: TGTGCTAGTGGTTTGACCGGGAAAAACACCGGGGAGCTGTTTTTT.

Only a few counts were recorded for this clone. The rearrangement joins TRBV19 to TRBJ2-7; 7 nucleotides agree with TRBD1. Trimming cost V 4 bases and J 3 bases; bases outside gene matches: 3. The CDR3 length is 13 residues. From germline, CDR1 is LNHDA and CDR2 SQIVND (reference sequence). CDR3 loop: CASSTGTVYEQYF. The CDR3 DNA reads as TGTGCCAGTAGTACCGGGACAGTCTACGAGCAGTACTTC.

CDR3 nucleotide sequence: TGCGCCAGCAGCTCACCTGACAGGGGGCGCCCAGATACGCAGTATTTT. It specifies CASSSPDRGRPDTQYF. V and J are TRBV5-1 and TRBJ2-3; TRBD1 matches 10 bases. CDR3 size: 16 residues. Trimming cost V 3 bases and J 4 bases; bases outside gene matches: 8. Germline CDR1 and CDR2: SGHRS and YFSETQ.

The V and J genes are TRBV10-3 and TRBJ1-1, with D unclear. V was cut by 0 bases and J by 0 bases, with 8 bases left in between. The CDR3 is 15 amino acids. Germline V gene data show CDR1 as ENHRY and CDR2 as SYGVKD. CDR3 nucleotide sequence: TGTGCCATCAGTGAGTCACGGACGGTGAACACTGAAGCTTTCTTT. Translated, it gives CAISESRTVNTEAFF.

The rearrangement joins TRBV14 to TRBJ2-3, with TRBD2 as a possible D gene (5 bases). Between the trimmed V and J ends, which lost 3 bases and 1 base, there was a span of 14 bases. Germline V gives CDR1 SGHDN, CDR2 FVKESK. The CDR3 extends over 16 amino acids. CDR3 in amino acids: CASSQYVGVRTDTQYF. The DNA of the CDR3 is TGTGCCAGCAGCCAGTATGTGGGAGTTCGCACAGATACGCAGTATTTT.